The next 27 T cell receptor beta chains were all read from a single sample in a study of breast tumors, draining lymph nodes, adjacent tissues. TCRdb passed the multiplex PCR reads through MiXCR, listing each CDR3 protein once. The data hold roughly 260,000 distinct CDR3 sequences, with roughly 30% observed a single time. Axillary draining lymph nodes of breast cancer patients supplied the node samples. The specimen sequenced was axillary lymph node tissue. The source of these receptors is a female donor with breast cancer. Some clones in this sample may be carry-over from other donors' samples.

Only a few counts were recorded for this clonotype. This could be a read error, since a much larger clone is one nucleotide away. This likely comes from a read error, as the CDR3 has no conserved phenylalanine or tryptophan at its end. V and J are TRBV7-3 and TRBJ2-1; D is undetermined. Germline values: CDR1 SGHTA, CDR2 FQGTGA. The ends were cut back, 2 bases at V and 2 bases at J, with 7 bases in the middle. This CDR3 spans 14 amino acids. The CDR3 nucleotides read TGTGCCAGCAGCTTAGCGGTTCCCTACAATGAGCAGTTCCTC. It is translated as CASSLAVPYNEQFL.

The sample holds many counts of this clonotype. The CDR3 protein is CASSLLFGETQYF. As DNA, the CDR3 is TGCGCCAGCAGCTTACTTTTCGGAGAGACCCAGTACTTC. The rearrangement uses TRBV5-1 and TRBJ2-5, with no clear D. In germline, CDR1 is SGHRS, CDR2 YFSETQ. Trimming took 2 bases from V and 4 from J, leaving 9 bases between them. The CDR3 runs 13 residues.

On this clonotype: A much bigger clone sits one base away, suggesting this may be a read error. The chain carries TRBV11-1 and TRBJ2-7; no clear D gene. The CDR3 length is 14 residues. CDR1 is SGHAT and CDR2 is FQDESV in the germline V gene (reference sequence). CDR3 DNA sequence: TGTGCCAGCAGCGCCCAGGCAGGCTCCTACGAGCGGTACTTC. Residues: CASSAQAGSYERYF.

With respect to this clonotype: A single base separates this from a much larger clone, so it may be a read error. The chain links TRBV6-5 to TRBJ2-1; D is unresolved. Germline CDR1 is MNHEY and CDR2 is SVGAGI. The V and J ends lost 4 bases and 6 bases respectively, with 7 bases between them. The CDR3 has 12 amino acids. Here the CDR3 DNA reads TGTGCCAGCAGTTGCCCACCCAATGAGCAGTTCTTC. Its translation: CASSCPPNEQFF.

This clonotype was detected only a few times. This could be a read error, since a much larger clone is one nucleotide away. The chain employs TRBV6-5 and TRBJ1-4; 9 bases align to TRBD1. The CDR3 consists of 14 residues. CDR1 is MNHEY and CDR2 is SVGAGI in the germline V gene. V shed 6 bases and J 7 bases; nucleotides not matched to a gene: 6. CDR3 residues: CASRHRGRGEKLFF. The CDR3 DNA reads as TGTGCCAGCAGGCACAGGGGGCGCGGTGAAAAACTGTTTTTT.

J is TRBJ1-1 and V is TRBV25-1, with a tentative D call TRBD1 (5 bases). The CDR3 extends over 13 amino acids. The germline V and J ends were trimmed by 6 bases and 7 bases, with 15 bases remaining between them. Germline values: CDR1 MGHDK, CDR2 SYGVNS. CDR3 in amino acids: CASRQKGSDEAFF. Here the CDR3 DNA reads TGTGCCAGCAGGCAAAAGGGGTCCGATGAAGCTTTCTTT. Filled out from reference TRBV25-1 and TRBJ1-1, the complete variable domain reads EADIYQTPRYLVIGTGKKITLECSQTMGHDKMYWYQQDPGMELHLIHYSYGVNSTEKGDLSSESTVSRIRTEHFPLTLESARPSHTSQYLCASRQKGSDEAFFGQGTRLTVV.

This clonotype showed up many times. The CDR3 reads CASSLAGTGLGETQYF. CDR3 DNA: TGCGCCAGCAGCCTAGCCGGGACAGGGTTGGGAGAGACCCAGTACTTC. V and J are TRBV4-1 and TRBJ2-5; 9 bases align to TRBD1. Trimming took 4 bases from V and 4 from J; bases not matched to a gene: 10. CDR3 length equals 16 residues. Per germline, CDR1 MGHRA and CDR2 YSYEKL.

To note about this clonotype: Germline and junction disagree at one end, which may indicate a read error. V and J are TRBV10-3 and TRBJ1-5; D not resolved. Germline V gene sequence: CDR1 ENHRY, CDR2 SYGVKD. The CDR3 has 8 residues. The CDR3 loop is CAISELDF. CDR3 coding DNA: TGTGCCATCAGTGAGCTAGATTTT.

This clonotype was seen at least ten times. The V gene is TRBV4-1, the J gene TRBJ2-7, with 7 bases aligning to TRBD1. CDR3 length: 16 amino acids. Trimming cost V 0 bases and J 3 bases; bases outside gene matches: 8. CDR1 is MGHRA, CDR2 YSYEKL, per germline. The CDR3: CASSQEAGGSIYEQYF. CDR3 in DNA: TGCGCCAGCAGCCAAGAGGCAGGGGGTTCCATCTACGAGCAGTACTTC.

This clonotype was recorded once. V is TRBV7-6 and J is TRBJ2-1; 11 nucleotides agree with TRBD2. Germline CDR1 and CDR2: SGHVS and FNYEAQ. The CDR3 contains 22 residues. The V and J ends lost 1 base and 0 bases, in that order; junction bases with no gene match: 17. CDR3 DNA sequence: TGTGCCAGCAGCTTAGACACGTTGACGCTAGCGGGAGGACTAAGCTCCTACAATGAGCAGTTCTTC. This codes for CASSLDTLTLAGGLSSYNEQFF.

This clonotype came up many times. V usage is TRBV7-3 and J usage is TRBJ2-3; the D gene is possibly TRBD2 (5 bases). The V and J ends lost 0 bases and 6 bases respectively, with 16 bases between them. The CDR3 has 16 residues. The germline CDR1 and CDR2 sequences are SGHTA and FQGTGA. As DNA, the CDR3 is TGTGCCAGCAGCTTAACTGCGGTTAGCGACGCCGATACGCAGTATTTT. Translating gives CASSLTAVSDADTQYF.

This clonotype was found many times. The rearrangement joins TRBV11-3 to TRBJ2-7; the D gene could be TRBD1 or TRBD2 (5 bases each). V dropped 4 bases and J dropped 0 bases, with 16 bases sitting between them. Germline V lookup: CDR1 SGHNT, CDR2 YENEEA. The CDR3 extends over 16 amino acids. In DNA, the CDR3 is TGTGCCAGCAGCTCCCCCCCGGGGCCTAGCTCCTACGAGCAGTACTTC. It translates to CASSSPPGPSSYEQYF.

This clonotype was recorded many times. This chain joins TRBV4-1 and TRBJ2-2; D is undetermined. The V and J ends lost 5 bases and 5 bases respectively, with 6 bases between them. Germline CDR1 reads MGHRA; CDR2 reads YSYEKL. The CDR3 runs 12 residues. The CDR3 here is CASSTPTGELFF. Written as DNA, the CDR3 is TGCGCCAGCAGCACCCCAACCGGGGAGCTGTTTTTT.

The V and J genes are TRBV6-4 and TRBJ1-4; a weak D match, TRBD1 (5 bases). V lost 5 bases and J 4 bases, leaving 11 bases between the germline ends. The germline V gene encodes CDR1 MRHNA and CDR2 SNTAGT. The CDR3 loop spans 14 amino acids. For the CDR3, the DNA is TGTGCCAGCAGTCTGACGGGGGTTAATGAAAAACTGTTTTTT. Protein product: CASSLTGVNEKLFF.

This clonotype was detected ten times or more. J is TRBJ1-2 and V is TRBV19; D is perhaps TRBD1 (5 bases). This CDR3 comprises 15 residues. Germline V gene lookup returns CDR1 LNHDA and CDR2 SQIVND (reference sequence). With 2 bases removed from V and 6 bases from J, the gap between germline ends came to 16 bases. The CDR3, as DNA: TGTGCCAGTAGTATATCCATGTGGGGGGAAGATGGCTACACCTTC. This translates into CASSISMWGEDGYTF.

This clonotype was observed at least ten times. The rearrangement joins TRBV29-1 to TRBJ2-1; D gene ambiguous. This CDR3 comprises 10 residues. Trimming pared 6 bases from V and 7 bases from J, leaving 7 bases between. Germline V lookup: CDR1 SQVTM, CDR2 ANQGSEA. CDR3: CSVWRNEQFF. In DNA form, the CDR3 reads TGCAGCGTGTGGAGAAATGAGCAGTTCTTC.

This clonotype was recorded many times. This chain uses TRBV7-8 with TRBJ2-1, with 7 bases matching TRBD2. CDR3 length: 16 residues. In germline, CDR1 is SGHVS, CDR2 FQNEAQ. The trim removed 5 bases at V and 2 bases at J, leaving 9 bases unmatched. CDR3 protein: CASSPAFAGAYNEQFF. DNA for the CDR3: TGTGCCAGCAGCCCCGCGTTCGCGGGGGCCTACAATGAGCAGTTCTTC.

Details on this clonotype: Being one base from a much bigger clone, this may be a read error. The V gene is TRBV20-1, the J gene TRBJ1-2; TRBD1 matches at 11 bases. The CDR3 covers 15 residues. Germline values: CDR1 DFQATT, CDR2 SNEGSKA (reference sequence). The CDR3 region is CGARLGTGGIYGYTF. CDR3 DNA sequence: TGCGGTGCCCGTTTAGGGACAGGGGGAATCTATGGCTACACCTTC.

This clonotype was observed many times. The chain is built from TRBV7-9 and TRBJ2-3; TRBD2 agrees at 9 bases. CDR1 is SEHNR, CDR2 FQNEAQ, per germline (reference sequence). This CDR3 has 15 residues. J lost 4 bases, V lost 5 bases, and 7 bases had no gene match. In DNA, the CDR3 is TGTGCCAGCAGCGACGTGACTAGCGGAGCAGATACGCAGTATTTT. It yields the protein CASSDVTSGADTQYF. Variable domain in full (rest from reference TRBV7-9 and TRBJ2-3): DTGVSQNPRHKITKRGQNVTFRCDPISEHNRLYWYRQTLGQGPEFLTYFQNEAQLEKSRLLSDRFSAERPKGSFSTLEIQRTEQGDSAMYLCASSDVTSGADTQYFGPGTRLTVL.

This clonotype was picked up one time. One junction end disagrees with the germline gene, perhaps due to a read error. The J gene is TRBJ2-7, the V gene TRBV7-3, with D possibly being TRBD1 (5 bases). Germline lookup yields CDR1 SGHTA and CDR2 FQGTGA. This CDR3 region has 14 residues. As DNA, the CDR3 is TGTGCCACCAGCTTAGAAGCAGGGTTGGGCGAGCAGTACTTC. Amino acid sequence: CATSLEAGLGEQYF.

The V gene is TRBV11-2, the J gene TRBJ2-7; 8 bases are shared with TRBD2. The germline CDR1 and CDR2 sequences are SGHAT and FQNNGV. The CDR3 totals 15 residues. The V segment lost 1 base and the J segment 0 bases; nucleotides outside the gene matches: 2. DNA for the CDR3: TGTGCCAGCAGCTTAGTCGGACTAGCCTCCTACGAGCAGTACTTC. Protein product: CASSLVGLASYEQYF.

In this sample, this clonotype turned up once. A much more abundant neighbour one base away suggests this may be a read error. The conserved final phenylalanine or tryptophan is absent from the CDR3, which likely points to a read error. V is TRBV4-1 and J is TRBJ2-7; TRBD2 agrees at 7 bases. The junction had 13 bases not matched to a gene; V was cut back by 4 bases and J by 1 base. CDR1 and CDR2 (germline): MGHRA, YSYEKL. The CDR3 is 17 residues long. This CDR3 is CASSPGKLARQSYEQYS. The DNA of the CDR3 is TGCGCCAGCAGCCCTGGGAAACTAGCGCGGCAATCCTACGAGCAGTACTCC.

The sample holds a few counts of this clonotype. A read error may explain this, as a much larger clone is one base away. The CDR3 carries no conserved terminal phenylalanine or tryptophan, so it likely arises from a read error. The J gene is TRBJ2-7, the V gene TRBV7-6; 8 bases agree with TRBD1. The CDR3 runs to 14 residues. With 5 bases clipped from V and 3 bases from J, the junction kept 6 bases outside the gene matches. Germline values: CDR1 SGHVS, CDR2 FNYEAQ. CDR3 DNA sequence: TGTGCCAGCAGCGATCGACAGGGGAACTACGAGCAGTACCTC. It encodes CASSDRQGNYEQYL.

Details on this clonotype: Possible read error: a much larger clone is one base away. V gene TRBV29-1 combines with J gene TRBJ2-2; either TRBD1 or TRBD2 may supply D (5 bases each). The CDR3 has 13 amino acids. Trimming stripped 4 bases from V and 3 bases from J, with 9 bases between. In germline, CDR1 is SQVTM, CDR2 ANQGSEA. The CDR3 DNA follows: TGCAGCGTTGTACAGGAGGACACCGGGGAGCTGTTTTTT. Translated: CSVVQEDTGELFF.

This clonotype has at least ten counts. The rearrangement uses TRBV29-1 and TRBJ2-1, with TRBD2 matching 9 bases. CDR1 SQVTM and CDR2 ANQGSEA come from the germline V gene. This CDR3 region has 12 residues. The CDR3 nucleotides are TGCGGCGGGGGGGGGGGACCCAATGAGCAGTTCTTC. Encoded protein: CGGGGGPNEQFF.

In its sample, this clonotype was seen many times. The V call is TRBV20-1, the J call TRBJ2-1, with 9 positions matching TRBD2. Unmatched junction bases numbered 11, after V lost 1 base and J lost 7 bases. Germline CDR1 is DFQATT and CDR2 is SNEGSKA (reference sequence). This CDR3 comprises 16 residues. The CDR3 DNA reads as TGCAGTGCTAGAGCCCCCCGGCGGGAGGGCCGGAATGAGCAGTTCTTC. This encodes CSARAPRREGRNEQFF.

This clonotype was seen ten or more times. The chain links TRBV20-1 to TRBJ2-5, with D maybe TRBD2 (5 bases). Germline lookup yields CDR1 DFQATT and CDR2 SNEGSKA (reference sequence). The CDR3 has 14 amino acids. The V and J ends lost 0 bases and 5 bases respectively, with 13 bases between them. This CDR3 reads CSARDPGSGETQYF. The DNA of the CDR3 is TGCAGTGCTAGAGATCCGGGATCGGGGGAGACCCAGTACTTC.